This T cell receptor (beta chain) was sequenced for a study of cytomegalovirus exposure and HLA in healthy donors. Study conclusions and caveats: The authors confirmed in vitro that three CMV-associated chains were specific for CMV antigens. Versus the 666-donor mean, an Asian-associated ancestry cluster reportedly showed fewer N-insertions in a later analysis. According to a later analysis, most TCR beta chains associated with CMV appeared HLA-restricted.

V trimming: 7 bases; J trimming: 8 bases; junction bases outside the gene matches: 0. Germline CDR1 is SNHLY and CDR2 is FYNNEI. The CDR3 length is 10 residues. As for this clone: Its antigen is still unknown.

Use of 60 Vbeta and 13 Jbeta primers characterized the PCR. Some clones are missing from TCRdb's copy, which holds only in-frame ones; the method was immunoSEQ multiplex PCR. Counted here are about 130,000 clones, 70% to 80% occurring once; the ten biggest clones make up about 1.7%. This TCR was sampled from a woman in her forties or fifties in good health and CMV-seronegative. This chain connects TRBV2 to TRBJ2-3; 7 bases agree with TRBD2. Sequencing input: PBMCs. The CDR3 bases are TGTGCCAGCACGGGGGGTACGCAGTATTTT. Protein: CASTGGTQYF.